The 15 T cell receptor beta chains below all came from one sample that was sequenced in a study of tumor-infiltrating lymphocytes in primary liver carcinoma. A constant-region primer served to make TCR beta cDNA from around 540 ng total RNA. Employing slightly modified ARM-PCR, three nested multiplex PCR rounds were run, and these gave rise to the TCR beta libraries. It was with TRBV1-TRBV30 forward primers and a C-beta reverse primer that the first two PCR rounds were run, at roughly 11 cycles each. Each CDR3 protein is one row after TCRdb ran MiXCR on the multiplex PCR reads. Of about 320,000 distinct CDR3 sequences detected, less than 75% appear once; the ten largest clones hold roughly 9%. Unsorted whole blood served as the source of blood RNA, and germline DNA was extracted as well. The source material was peripheral blood. Receptors originate from a middle-aged man with primary liver carcinoma and hepatitis B virus infection.

The V gene is TRBV20-1, the J gene TRBJ2-1; D gene unclear. Germline CDR1 reads DFQATT; CDR2 reads SNEGSKA (reference sequence). Trimming removed 0 bases from V and 3 bases from J, with 12 bases in between. The CDR3 is 15 amino acids. CDR3 amino acids: CSARDLPTDYNEQFF. As DNA, the CDR3 is TGCAGTGCTAGAGATCTTCCCACGGACTACAATGAGCAGTTCTTC.

This sequence joins TRBV6-5 and TRBJ2-7; tentative D call: TRBD2 (5 bases). V was shortened by 6 bases and J by 2 bases, with 11 bases between the two germline ends. The CDR3 has 13 amino acids. CDR1 is MNHEY, CDR2 SVGAGI, per germline. This CDR3 is CASRLGNAYEQYF. The CDR3 region has the DNA TGTGCCAGCAGGCTCGGGAACGCCTACGAGCAGTACTTC.

On this clonotype itself: As the CDR3 is not closed by the conserved phenylalanine or tryptophan, this likely results from a read error. Because the CDR3's place on the DNA is in doubt, the DNA is left out and the CDR3 is given as listed by TCRdb. The chain uses TRBV4-1 and TRBJ2-3; TRBD2, as called in the table, went unchecked against the DNA. Including both end residues, the CDR3 is 13 amino acids long. Germline assignment: CDR1 MGHRA and CDR2 YSYEKL. CDR3 sequence reads: CASSQHSVSGRVD.

This clonotype has at least ten counts. The V call is TRBV6-6, the J call TRBJ1-5, with D perhaps matching TRBD1 (6 bases). CDR1 and CDR2 (germline): MNHNY, SVGAGI (reference sequence). V lost 2 bases, J lost 5 bases, and 13 bases lay in between. This CDR3 is built from 15 residues. In DNA, the CDR3 is TGTGCCAGCAGTTACACCACAGGGAGTGATCAGCCCCAGCATTTT. This gives the protein CASSYTTGSDQPQHF.

Concerning this clonotype: One end of the junction does not line up with germline, which may come from a read error. CDR3 sequence reads: CVSSVLRAGTGELFF. For the CDR3, the DNA is TGTGTCAGCAGCGTTCTAAGGGCGGGCACCGGGGAGCTGTTTTTT. The chain carries TRBV7-9 and TRBJ2-2; tentative D call: TRBD2 (5 bases). The CDR3 is 15 amino acids. Germline values: CDR1 SEHNR, CDR2 FQNEAQ (reference sequence).

The chain couples TRBV28 to TRBJ2-3; 9 bases are shared with TRBD2. The CDR3 spans 18 residues. In germline, CDR1 is MDHEN, CDR2 SYDVKM. V shed 6 bases and J 3 bases; nucleotides not matched to a gene: 16. In nucleotides, the CDR3 is TGTGCCAGCAGCCCACTAGCGGGCCCTCCTGGACTGACAGATACGCAGTATTTT. Protein: CASSPLAGPPGLTDTQYF.

For this clonotype: The junction does not match germline at one end; this may be a read error. The chain combines TRBV6-1 with TRBJ2-3; D possibly corresponds to TRBD2 (6 bases). Germline CDR1 reads MNHNS; CDR2 reads SASEGT. This CDR3 region has 13 residues. The CDR3 DNA reads TGTGTCAGCAGTGGGGGGACGTGGGATACGCAGTATTTT. Encoded protein: CVSSGGTWDTQYF.

This clonotype was seen just once. A read error is possible here, since a much larger clone lies one base away. The chain uses TRBV12-5 and TRBJ2-2, with D perhaps TRBD2 (5 bases). CDR1 and CDR2 (germline): LGHNT, FRNRAP. The CDR3 spans 18 residues. The V end lost 7 bases, the J end lost 0 bases, and 21 bases lay between the germline ends. The chain's CDR3 is CASASSQARGPNTGELFF. CDR3 nucleotide sequence: TGTGCTAGTGCCAGCTCACAAGCGAGAGGGCCGAACACCGGGGAGCTGTTTTTT.

In the case of this clonotype: Germline is not matched at one junction end, which may reflect a read error. The chain recombines TRBV4-2 with TRBJ1-3; 10 nucleotides match TRBD1. This CDR3 is built from 21 residues. Germline values: CDR1 LGHNA, CDR2 YNFKEQ. The CDR3 bases are TGTGCCAGCAGCCAAGAAGGCTTGACAGGGGGCCATATTTCCTCTGGAAACACTATATATTTT. It codes for CASSQEGLTGGHISSGNTIYF.

Comment on this clonotype: The junction departs from the called germline gene at one end, perhaps through a read error. This chain links TRBV11-2 with TRBJ2-5, with 7 bases lining up with TRBD2. CDR1 and CDR2 from the germline V gene are SGHAT and FQNNGV. The CDR3 has 14 amino acids. The CDR3 DNA reads TGTGCCAGCAGTACTAGGGAGGGCCGGGAGACCCATTACTTC. It encodes CASSTREGRETHYF. Based on the CDR3 plus reference TRBV11-2 and TRBJ2-5, the full variable domain is EAGVAQSPRYKIIEKRQSVAFWCNPISGHATLYWYQQILGQGPKLLIQFQNNGVVDDSQLPKDRFSAERLKGVDSTLKIQPAKLEDSAVYLCASSTREGRETHYFGPGTRLLVL.

Concerning this clonotype itself: This is likely a read error, given that the CDR3 carries no conserved phenylalanine or tryptophan at its end. The J gene is TRBJ1-6, the V gene TRBV12-3 or TRBV12-4; D is perhaps TRBD1 (5 bases). CDR3 length: 14 residues. Deletions cut 9 bases from V and 5 bases from J, with 14 bases between. The CDR3 is CASSPQGDNSPLHY. In DNA form, the CDR3 reads TGTGCCAGTAGTCCTCAGGGTGATAATTCACCCCTCCACTAT.

The chain uses TRBV6-6 and TRBJ2-6; the D is unclear. This CDR3 is built from 15 residues. Germline V gene sequence: CDR1 MNHNY, CDR2 SVGAGI (reference sequence). With 6 bases removed from V and 3 bases from J, the gap between germline ends came to 12 bases. The CDR3 protein is CASSDKSVGANVLTF. CDR3 bases: TGTGCCAGCAGCGATAAGTCGGTTGGGGCCAACGTCCTGACTTTC.

This chain joins TRBV2 and TRBJ2-1, with D maybe TRBD2 (7 bases). The V end was cut by 6 bases, the J end by 9 bases, with 21 bases between. The CDR3 sequence is 15 residues long. Germline V gene data show CDR1 as SNHLY and CDR2 as FYNNEI. The chain's CDR3 is CASSLGLAEGGEQFF. The DNA for the CDR3 is TGTGCCAGCAGCTTGGGGCTAGCGGAGGGGGGTGAGCAGTTCTTC.

This clonotype showed up just a few times. The chain couples TRBV4-2 to TRBJ2-7; 16 nucleotides align to TRBD2. V dropped 6 bases and J dropped 5; count of bases not matched to a gene: 13. Germline assignment: CDR1 LGHNA and CDR2 YNFKEQ. This CDR3 comprises 18 residues. The DNA for the CDR3 is TGTGCCAGCAGTGGAAAACCGGGACTAGCGGGAGGGCCACACGAGCAGTACTTC. Translating gives CASSGKPGLAGGPHEQYF.

About this clonotype itself: The junction departs from germline at one end; a sequencing error may be responsible. The chain couples TRBV7-8 to TRBJ2-1; either TRBD1 or TRBD2 may supply D (5 bases each). Germline V gene sequence: CDR1 SGHVS, CDR2 FQNEAQ. CDR3 length: 14 amino acids. The CDR3 nucleotides read TGTGCCAGCAGCCCTGGGACCACCTACAATGAGCAGCTCTTC. Translation gives CASSPGTTYNEQLF.